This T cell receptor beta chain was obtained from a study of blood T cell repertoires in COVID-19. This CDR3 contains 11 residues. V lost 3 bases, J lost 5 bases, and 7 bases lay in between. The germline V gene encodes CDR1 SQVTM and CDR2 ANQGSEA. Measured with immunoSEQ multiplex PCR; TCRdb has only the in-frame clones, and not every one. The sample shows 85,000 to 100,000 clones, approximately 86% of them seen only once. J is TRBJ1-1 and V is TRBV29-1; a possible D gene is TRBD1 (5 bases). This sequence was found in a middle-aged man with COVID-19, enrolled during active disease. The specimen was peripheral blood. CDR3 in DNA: TGCAGCGTTGACCAGGGTACTGAAGCTTTCTTT. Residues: CSVDQGTEAFF.